This T cell receptor beta chain was captured by sequencing in a study of beta chain features in type 1 diabetes. Study results and limitations: Moderately but significantly shorter TCRB CDR3s were found in Type 1 diabetes patients in all four CD4+ subsets. Whatever favoring of shorter templates PCR might show would apply equally to patients and controls.

On this clone: Its antigen is currently unknown.

Germline loops: CDR1 SQVTM, CDR2 ANQGSEA. The CDR3 sequence is 13 residues long. V lost 2 bases to trimming and J lost 4 bases, with 11 bases between them. Expressed TCRB transcripts were sequenced after all isolated RNA was converted to cDNA. TCRdb keeps only in-frame clones here, not all; method: immunoSEQ multiplex PCR. The data contain 600,000 to 700,000 clones, 13% of them singletons. The sample comprised naive CD4+ T cells from blood. The receptor's source is a man aged 18 to 30 with type 1 diabetes. The rearrangement joins TRBV29-1 to TRBJ1-1; D possibly corresponds to TRBD1 (5 bases). The chain's CDR3 is CSVERLGGTEAFF. The CDR3 coding sequence is TGCAGCGTTGAACGGTTGGGGGGCACTGAAGCTTTCTTT.